These 27 T cell receptor beta chains share one sample of origin, sequenced in a study of identical twins. TCRdb processed the 5' RACE reads anew with MiXCR; each CDR3 protein has one entry. This table has hundreds of thousands of distinct CDR3 sequences, over 20% appearing once. This same sample was also taken into another study, of T cells expressing NK-cell markers.

The sequencing sample was made of PBMCs. The receptor source for this set is a young woman in good health.

This clonotype was counted many times. This chain joins TRBV7-2 and TRBJ2-5; unclear D gene. Germline V gene data show CDR1 as SGHTA and CDR2 as FQGNSA. V gave up 5 bases and J gave up 5 bases, with 12 bases separating them. This CDR3 comprises 13 residues. The CDR3 sequence: CASSGRVEETQYF. For the CDR3, the DNA is TGTGCCAGCAGCGGTCGGGTCGAGGAGACCCAGTACTTC.

V is TRBV27 and J is TRBJ2-1; D not resolved. CDR3 length equals 14 residues. Germline V gives CDR1 MNHEY, CDR2 SMNVEV (reference sequence). The V end lost 2 bases, the J end lost 6 bases, and 11 bases lay between the germline ends. CDR3 loop: CASSLEPPGNEQFF. The CDR3 coding sequence is TGTGCCAGCAGTTTAGAGCCCCCTGGCAATGAGCAGTTCTTC.

The chain is built from TRBV29-1 and TRBJ1-1; 9 positions match TRBD1. The junction had 1 base not matched to a gene; V was cut back by 5 bases and J by 0 bases. This CDR3 is built from 13 residues. Germline V CDR1 and CDR2: SQVTM, ANQGSEA. The CDR3 region is CSVWDRVNTEAFF. DNA of the CDR3: TGCAGCGTTTGGGACAGGGTGAACACTGAAGCTTTCTTT.

Ten or more counts support this clonotype. The chain uses TRBV12-3 or TRBV12-4 and TRBJ2-7; TRBD1 aligns across 8 bases. The junction had 7 bases not matched to a gene; V was cut back by 6 bases and J by 3 bases. The CDR3 runs to 14 residues. The CDR3 region is CASRWTGNYYEQYF. CDR3 sequence (DNA): TGTGCCAGCAGGTGGACAGGGAACTACTACGAGCAGTACTTC.

A few counts support this clonotype. J is TRBJ2-5 and V is TRBV20-1, with 12 bases matching TRBD2. The V and J ends lost 5 bases and 3 bases, in that order; junction bases with no gene match: 7. Per germline, CDR1 DFQATT and CDR2 SNEGSKA (reference sequence). This CDR3 region has 15 residues. DNA for the CDR3: TGCAGTGCTTCCGGACTAGCGGGGAAGAAAGAGACCCAGTACTTC. Protein: CSASGLAGKKETQYF.

The chain recombines TRBV6-2 or TRBV6-3 with TRBJ1-2; D is undetermined. Looked up from germline, CDR1 is MNHEY and CDR2 is SVGEGT. V was clipped by 7 bases and J by 4 bases, with 16 bases between them. This CDR3 contains 14 residues. The CDR3 reads CASNLGGLGYGYTF. CDR3 nucleotides: TGTGCCAGCAACCTCGGAGGCTTGGGCTATGGCTACACCTTC.

The chain combines TRBV7-2 with TRBJ2-1; D unclear. Germline CDR1 reads SGHTA; CDR2 reads FQGNSA. Trimming stripped 4 bases from V and 10 bases from J, with 14 bases between. The CDR3 runs to 13 residues. CDR3 amino acids: CASSSMPGGEQFF. The CDR3 coding sequence is TGTGCCAGCAGCTCAATGCCGGGCGGAGAGCAGTTCTTC.

The chain joins TRBV7-3 to TRBJ2-3, with D tentatively TRBD1 (5 bases). The CDR3 is 13 residues long. The ends were cut back, 0 bases at V and 7 bases at J, with 8 bases in the middle. CDR1 SGHTA and CDR2 FQGTGA come from the germline V gene. The CDR3 nucleotides read TGTGCCAGCAGCTTAACAGACAGAAATACGCAGTATTTT. Residues: CASSLTDRNTQYF.

The chain combines TRBV7-2 with TRBJ2-3, with 7 bases matching TRBD1. J was trimmed by 5 bases and V by 5 bases; bases with no gene match: 7. This CDR3 region has 14 residues. Germline values: CDR1 SGHTA, CDR2 FQGNSA. The CDR3 here is CASSIDRVQDTQYF. The CDR3 nucleotides are TGTGCCAGCAGCATAGACAGGGTTCAAGATACGCAGTATTTT. The whole variable domain, filled in from reference TRBV7-2 and TRBJ2-3, reads GAGVSQSPSNKVTEKGKDVELRCDPISGHTALYWYRQSLGQGLEFLIYFQGNSAPDKSGLPSDRFSAERTGGSVSTLTIQRTQQEDSAVYLCASSIDRVQDTQYFGPGTRLTVL.

This clonotype has more than one count but fewer than ten. The chain recombines TRBV15 with TRBJ2-7; no firm D call. Per the germline V gene, CDR1 is LNHNV and CDR2 is YYDKDF (reference sequence). The V gene lost 8 bases and the J gene lost 3 bases, with 14 bases spanning the gap. This CDR3 spans 13 amino acids. The CDR3 DNA reads as TGTGCCACCTCTGGAGACTTTCTCTACGAGCAGTACTTC. Translated, it gives CATSGDFLYEQYF.

This clonotype was detected only a few times. The chain carries TRBV20-1 and TRBJ2-3, with 8 bases that match TRBD2. CDR3 length equals 14 residues. V dropped 8 bases and J dropped 2; count of bases not matched to a gene: 9. Germline CDR1 reads DFQATT; CDR2 reads SNEGSKA (reference sequence). In DNA, the CDR3 is TGCAGTTCCCGATTAGCGGGGAACACAGATACGCAGTATTTT. Its translation: CSSRLAGNTDTQYF.

This clonotype was detected a few times. The rearrangement joins TRBV7-2 to TRBJ2-4; TRBD1 aligns across 7 bases. V was clipped by 3 bases and J by 1 base; unmatched bases: 3. The CDR3 covers 15 residues. The germline V gene encodes CDR1 SGHTA and CDR2 FQGNSA. DNA of the CDR3: TGTGCCAGCAGCTTCGACAGGGCGGCCAAAAACATTCAGTACTTC. Amino acid sequence: CASSFDRAAKNIQYF.

This clonotype was seen more than once but under ten times. The chain combines TRBV6-1 with TRBJ2-7; TRBD2 agrees at 10 bases. V gave up 8 bases and J gave up 5 bases; unmatched junction bases: 15. The CDR3 consists of 16 residues. CDR1 is MNHNS, CDR2 SASEGT, per germline. For the CDR3, the DNA is TGTGCCAGCCGGAAGGCAGGGGCTAGCGGGAGTAACGAGCAGTACTTC. Translating it yields CASRKAGASGSNEQYF.

The rearrangement links TRBV12-3 or TRBV12-4 to TRBJ2-1; D gene uncertain. The length of the CDR3 is 15 residues. With 6 bases removed from V and 9 bases from J, the gap between germline ends came to 21 bases. CDR3 region: CASSHLAFGSGEQFF. CDR3 nucleotides: TGTGCCAGCAGCCATCTCGCTTTCGGGTCCGGTGAGCAGTTCTTC.

On this clonotype: Its ends do not fully match the called genes, so a read error is possible. The rearrangement links TRBV29-1 to TRBJ1-2; D unresolved. There are 13 residues in the CDR3. Germline CDR1 reads SQVTM; CDR2 reads ANQGSEA. Here the CDR3 DNA reads TGCAGCGTCGAAGCTACCCAGAACTATGGCTACACCTTC. This gives the protein CSVEATQNYGYTF.

This clonotype was seen a handful of times. CDR3 nucleotides: TGTGCCAGCAGCCGCCCGAACGGGGGAGAAGCTTTCTTT. This translates into CASSRPNGGEAFF. This chain links TRBV5-6 with TRBJ1-1; weak D call: TRBD1 (5 bases). There are 13 residues in the CDR3. CDR1 is SGHDT and CDR2 is YYEEEE in the germline V gene. Trimming removed 4 bases from V and 8 bases from J, with 15 bases in between.

This clonotype was recorded a few times. This chain connects TRBV20-1 to TRBJ2-7; maybe TRBD1 (6 bases). V lost 3 bases and J 2 bases, leaving 20 bases between the germline ends. In germline, CDR1 is DFQATT, CDR2 SNEGSKA (reference sequence). There are 16 residues in the CDR3. The CDR3 coding sequence is TGCAGTGCTAGCGACCCACAGGGTTCGGTAGCCTACGAGCAGTACTTC. This encodes CSASDPQGSVAYEQYF.

This chain uses TRBV5-1 with TRBJ2-3, with D hard to call. The length of the CDR3 is 16 residues. V dropped 4 bases and J dropped 2 bases, with 17 bases sitting between them. Germline CDR1 and CDR2: SGHRS and YFSETQ. CDR3 residues: CASSPYHGPNTDTQYF. DNA of the CDR3: TGCGCCAGCAGCCCCTACCACGGACCGAACACAGATACGCAGTATTTT.

The chain is built from TRBV11-3 and TRBJ1-1; D is ambiguous. The V gene lost 0 bases and the J gene lost 4 bases, with 6 bases spanning the gap. CDR1 is SGHNT, CDR2 YENEEA, per germline. This CDR3 comprises 13 residues. DNA for the CDR3: TGTGCCAGCAGCTTAGATGCCCTCACTGAAGCTTTCTTT. Protein: CASSLDALTEAFF.

The V gene is TRBV7-6, the J gene TRBJ1-5; 7 bases are a match to TRBD1. The CDR3 totals 13 residues. With V trimmed by 8 bases and J by 3 bases, 4 bases remained unmatched. Germline V CDR1 and CDR2: SGHVS, FNYEAQ. The CDR3 DNA sequence: TGTGCCAGCGGGGACAGCTACAATCAGCCCCAGCATTTT. Translation gives CASGDSYNQPQHF.

This clonotype showed up many times. This sequence joins TRBV29-1 and TRBJ2-5, with TRBD2 matching over 11 bases. This CDR3 region has 16 residues. Germline-derived CDR1 and CDR2 are SQVTM and ANQGSEA. V was pared by 4 bases and J by 6 bases, with 13 bases of the junction left unmatched. The CDR3 bases are TGCAGCGTTGGACGAAGTGCTAGCGGGAGGTCACAGACCCAGTACTTC. Its protein is CSVGRSASGRSQTQYF.

This clonotype was seen repeatedly, ten times or more. The chain recombines TRBV29-1 with TRBJ1-3; unclear D gene. Germline V gene data show CDR1 as SQVTM and CDR2 as ANQGSEA. The CDR3 consists of 12 residues. Trimming took off 0 bases at V and 4 bases at J, with 4 bases between the two ends. The CDR3 region has the DNA TGCAGCGTTGAAGATCACGGAAACACCATATATTTT. This encodes CSVEDHGNTIYF.

This clonotype was counted between two and nine times. CDR3 amino acids: CSAGASGDNEQFF. CDR3 sequence (DNA): TGCAGTGCTGGAGCTAGCGGGGACAATGAGCAGTTCTTC. The V and J genes are TRBV20-1 and TRBJ2-1, with 9 nucleotides matching TRBD2. Germline V CDR1 and CDR2: DFQATT, SNEGSKA (reference sequence). The V gene end was trimmed by 5 bases and the J gene end by 5 bases; junction bases not matched to a gene: 4. The CDR3 extends over 13 amino acids.

This clonotype was found a few times. V gene TRBV24-1 combines with J gene TRBJ2-1, with D possibly matching TRBD2 (5 bases). From germline, CDR1 is KGHDR and CDR2 SFDVKD. Trimming took off 12 bases at V and 0 bases at J, with 11 bases between the two ends. This CDR3 has 13 residues. CDR3 bases: TGTGCCCCTGAGGAGGACTCCTACAATGAGCAGTTCTTC. This encodes CAPEEDSYNEQFF.

This clonotype was detected many times. The chain couples TRBV7-9 to TRBJ2-1; 8 nucleotides align to TRBD1. J was trimmed by 6 bases and V by 5 bases; bases with no gene match: 3. The CDR3 covers 13 residues. In germline, CDR1 is SEHNR, CDR2 FQNEAQ (reference sequence). The CDR3 DNA sequence: TGTGCCAGCAGCGTGACAGGGGTCAATGAGCAGTTCTTC. This encodes CASSVTGVNEQFF.

The chain recombines TRBV5-1 with TRBJ1-3; TRBD1 matches at 8 bases. With V trimmed by 4 bases and J by 2 bases, 8 bases remained unmatched. This CDR3 spans 16 amino acids. Looked up from germline, CDR1 is SGHRS and CDR2 is YFSETQ. The CDR3 bases are TGCGCCAGCAGCCTGGGTGCAGGGGGCCCTGGAAACACCATATATTTT. Its protein product is CASSLGAGGPGNTIYF.

This clonotype was counted only a few times. The rearrangement uses TRBV12-3 or TRBV12-4 and TRBJ2-1; D is undetermined. V dropped 6 bases and J dropped 6 bases, with 9 bases sitting between them. The CDR3 covers 12 residues. CDR3 protein: CASSPTINEQFF. CDR3 nucleotide sequence: TGTGCCAGCAGCCCTACTATCAATGAGCAGTTCTTC.